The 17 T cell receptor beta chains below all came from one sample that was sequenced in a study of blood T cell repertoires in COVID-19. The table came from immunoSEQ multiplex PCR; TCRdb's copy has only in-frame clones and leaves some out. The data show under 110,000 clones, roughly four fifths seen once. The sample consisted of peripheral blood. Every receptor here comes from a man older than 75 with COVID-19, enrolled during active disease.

The CDR3 nucleotides are TGTGCCAGCTCCCCTCCACCCATGGGGGCGAATGAGCAGTTCTTC. Encoded protein: CASSPPPMGANEQFF. This rearrangement joins TRBV18 to TRBJ2-1; D is possibly TRBD1 (6 bases). V lost 6 bases and J lost 7, with 19 bases in between. CDR3 size: 15 residues. Germline CDR1 and CDR2: KGHSH and LQKENI.

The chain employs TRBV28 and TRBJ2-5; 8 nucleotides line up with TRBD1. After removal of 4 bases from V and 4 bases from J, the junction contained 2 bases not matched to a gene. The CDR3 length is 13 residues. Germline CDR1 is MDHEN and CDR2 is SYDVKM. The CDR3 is CASSSGGAETQYF. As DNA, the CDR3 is TGTGCCAGCAGTTCAGGGGGCGCAGAGACCCAGTACTTC.

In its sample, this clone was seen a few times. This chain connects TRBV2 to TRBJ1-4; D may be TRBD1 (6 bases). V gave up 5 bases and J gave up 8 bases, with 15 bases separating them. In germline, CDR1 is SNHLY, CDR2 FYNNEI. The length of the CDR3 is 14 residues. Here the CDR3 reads CASSYTGNGEKLFF. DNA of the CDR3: TGTGCCAGCAGTTACACAGGGAACGGGGAAAAACTGTTTTTT.

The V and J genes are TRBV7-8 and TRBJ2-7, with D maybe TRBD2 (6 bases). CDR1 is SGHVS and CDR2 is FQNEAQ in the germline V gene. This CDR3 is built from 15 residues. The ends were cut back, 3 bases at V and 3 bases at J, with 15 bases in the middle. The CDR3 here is CASSFLSGNYYEQYF. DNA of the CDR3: TGTGCCAGCAGCTTCCTTAGCGGTAATTACTACGAGCAGTACTTC.

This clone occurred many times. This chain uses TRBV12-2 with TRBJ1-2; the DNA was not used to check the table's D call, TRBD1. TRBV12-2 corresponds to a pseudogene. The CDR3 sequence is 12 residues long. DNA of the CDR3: TGTGCAAGTCGCTTCGGCAGGAATGGCTACACCTTC. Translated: CASRFGRNGYTF.

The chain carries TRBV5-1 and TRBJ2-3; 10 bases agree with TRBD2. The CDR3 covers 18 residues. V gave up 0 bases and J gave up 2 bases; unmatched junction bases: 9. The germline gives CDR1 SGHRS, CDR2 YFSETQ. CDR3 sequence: CASSLGAGGGLNTDTQYF. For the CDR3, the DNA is TGCGCCAGCAGCTTGGGAGCGGGAGGGGGCCTTAACACAGATACGCAGTATTTT.

The CDR3 DNA follows: TGTGCCAGCAGGGGGACTAGCGGGAGATGGAGGGGAGAGACCCAGTACTTC. It translates to CASRGTSGRWRGETQYF. V and J are TRBV28 and TRBJ2-5; 14 bases match TRBD2. This CDR3 has 17 amino acids. Unmatched junction bases numbered 10, after V lost 6 bases and J lost 4 bases. Germline V gives CDR1 MDHEN, CDR2 SYDVKM.

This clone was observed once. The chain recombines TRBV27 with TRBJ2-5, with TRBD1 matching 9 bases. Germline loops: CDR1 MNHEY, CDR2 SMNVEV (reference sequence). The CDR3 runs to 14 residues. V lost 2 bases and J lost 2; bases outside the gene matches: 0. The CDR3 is CASSLDRGQETQYF. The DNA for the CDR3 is TGTGCCAGCAGTTTAGACAGGGGGCAAGAGACCCAGTACTTC.

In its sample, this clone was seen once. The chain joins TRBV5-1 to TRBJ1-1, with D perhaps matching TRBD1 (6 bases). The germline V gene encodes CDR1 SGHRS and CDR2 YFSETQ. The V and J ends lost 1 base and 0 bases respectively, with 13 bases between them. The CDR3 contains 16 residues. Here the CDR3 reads CASSLTRTVLNTEAFF. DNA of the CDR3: TGCGCCAGCAGCTTGACCCGGACAGTATTGAACACTGAAGCTTTCTTT.

The CDR3 DNA sequence: TGTGCCACCCACAGGGTGGAGAACACTGAAGCTTTCTTT. Translating it yields CATHRVENTEAFF. This chain links TRBV6-6 with TRBJ1-1, with D tentatively TRBD1 (6 bases). This CDR3 comprises 13 residues. Deletions cut 10 bases from V and 1 base from J, with 13 bases between. The germline CDR1 and CDR2 sequences are MNHNY and SVGAGI (reference sequence).

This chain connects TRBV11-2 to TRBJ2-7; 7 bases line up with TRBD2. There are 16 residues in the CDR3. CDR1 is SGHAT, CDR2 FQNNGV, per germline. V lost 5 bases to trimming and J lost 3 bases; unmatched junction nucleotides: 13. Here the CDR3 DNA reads TGTGCCAGCAGCGCAGAGGGCGGGAGTGATCTCTACGAGCAGTACTTC. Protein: CASSAEGGSDLYEQYF.

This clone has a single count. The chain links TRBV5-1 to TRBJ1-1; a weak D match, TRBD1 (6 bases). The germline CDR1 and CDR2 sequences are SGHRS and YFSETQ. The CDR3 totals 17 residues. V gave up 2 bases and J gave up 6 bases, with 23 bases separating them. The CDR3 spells CASSFPDNQGFSPEAFF. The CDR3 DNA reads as TGCGCCAGCAGCTTTCCCGATAACCAGGGGTTTAGTCCTGAAGCTTTCTTT.

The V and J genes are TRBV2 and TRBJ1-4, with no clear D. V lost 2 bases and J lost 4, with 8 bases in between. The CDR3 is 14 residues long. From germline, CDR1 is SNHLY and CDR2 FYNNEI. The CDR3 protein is CASSEIAVNEKLFF. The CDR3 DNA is TGTGCCAGCAGTGAAATAGCGGTTAATGAAAAACTGTTTTTT. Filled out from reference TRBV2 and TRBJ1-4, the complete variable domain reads EPEVTQTPSHQVTQMGQEVILRCVPISNHLYFYWYRQILGQKVEFLVSFYNNEISEKSEIFDDQFSVERPDGSNFTLKIRSTKLEDSAMYFCASSEIAVNEKLFFGSGTQLSVL.

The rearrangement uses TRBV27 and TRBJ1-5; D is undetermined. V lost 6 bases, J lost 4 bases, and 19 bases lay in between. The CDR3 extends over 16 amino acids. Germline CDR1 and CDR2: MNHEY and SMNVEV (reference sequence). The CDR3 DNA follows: TGTGCCAGCAGCGCCGCTCTGTACGGGGTGAATCAGCCCCAGCATTTT. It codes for CASSAALYGVNQPQHF.

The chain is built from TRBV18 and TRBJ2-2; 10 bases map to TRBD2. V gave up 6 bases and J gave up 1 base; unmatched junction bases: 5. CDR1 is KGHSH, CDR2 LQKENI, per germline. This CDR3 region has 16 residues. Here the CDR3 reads CASSSGLAVNTGELFF. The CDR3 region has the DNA TGTGCCAGCTCTTCAGGACTAGCGGTGAACACCGGGGAGCTGTTTTTT.

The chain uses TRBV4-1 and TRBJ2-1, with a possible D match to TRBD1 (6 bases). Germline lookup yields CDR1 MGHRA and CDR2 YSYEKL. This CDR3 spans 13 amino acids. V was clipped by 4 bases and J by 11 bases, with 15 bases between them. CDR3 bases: TGCGCCAGCAGCCCAGGGGTCCCAAGGAAGCAGTTCTTC. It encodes CASSPGVPRKQFF.

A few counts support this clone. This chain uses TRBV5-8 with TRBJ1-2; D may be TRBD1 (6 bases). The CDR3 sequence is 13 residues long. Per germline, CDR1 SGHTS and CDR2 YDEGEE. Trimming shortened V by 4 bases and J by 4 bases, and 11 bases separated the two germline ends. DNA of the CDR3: TGTGCCAGCAGCACAGGGTTCTTCTATGGCTACACCTTC. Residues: CASSTGFFYGYTF.